Following are 31 T cell receptor beta chains from one sample sequenced in a study of T cell responses to AZD1222 COVID-19 vaccine. Sequencing was performed with immunoSEQ multiplex PCR; in TCRdb, only in-frame clones are kept and a portion is missing. The table has 120,000 to 150,000 clones, approximately 90% seen once. The material sequenced was peripheral blood, taken on day 0 of AZD1222 vaccination. All receptors derive from an adult in good health.

This clone occurred a few times. CDR3: CASSQSTQGTGELFF. In DNA, the CDR3 is TGTGCCAGCAGCCAATCGACCCAGGGCACCGGGGAGCTGTTTTTT. The V call is TRBV4-2, the J call TRBJ2-2, with D possibly TRBD1 on 5 matching bases. CDR1 and CDR2 from the germline V gene are LGHNA and YNFKEQ. V was trimmed by 2 bases and J by 4 bases, leaving 11 bases between them. CDR3 length equals 15 residues.

The chain joins TRBV29-1 to TRBJ1-1; possible D gene TRBD1, 5 bases. Germline assignment: CDR1 SQVTM and CDR2 ANQGSEA. This CDR3 contains 13 residues. V lost 4 bases and J 3 bases, leaving 12 bases between the germline ends. The CDR3 spells CSVGSGSDTEAFF. The DNA for the CDR3 is TGCAGCGTTGGGTCAGGGTCGGACACTGAAGCTTTCTTT.

V and J are TRBV9 and TRBJ2-2; D possibly matches TRBD1 or TRBD2 (5 bases each). Trimming left V 3 bases short and J 4 bases short, with 16 bases between. The germline V gene has CDR1 SGDLS and CDR2 YYNGEE. The CDR3 runs to 16 residues. Here the CDR3 reads CASSAQGRGSTGELFF. In nucleotides, the CDR3 is TGTGCCAGCAGCGCCCAGGGACGGGGTAGCACCGGGGAGCTGTTTTTT.

The J gene is TRBJ2-7, the V gene TRBV10-2; 9 nucleotides agree with TRBD1. With 8 bases clipped from V and 0 bases from J, the junction kept 8 bases outside the gene matches. The CDR3 is 15 residues long. The V gene's germline CDR1 is WSHSY and CDR2 SAAADI. The CDR3 region is CASCGGDRVSYEQYF. CDR3 DNA sequence: TGCGCCAGCTGTGGGGGGGACAGGGTCTCCTACGAGCAGTACTTC.

The V gene is TRBV7-3, the J gene TRBJ1-1; D gene ambiguous. V was cut by 3 bases and J by 6 bases, with 8 bases left in between. Germline V gene lookup returns CDR1 SGHTA and CDR2 FQGTGA. This CDR3 spans 12 amino acids. CDR3 residues: CASSFGGPEAFF. The DNA of the CDR3 is TGTGCCAGCAGCTTTGGAGGTCCTGAAGCTTTCTTT.

The chain links TRBV12-3 or TRBV12-4 to TRBJ1-1, with D perhaps TRBD1 (6 bases). This CDR3 has 13 amino acids. V lost 3 bases, J lost 7 bases, and 12 bases lay in between. Here the CDR3 reads CASSFRGGVEAFF. CDR3 nucleotides: TGTGCCAGCAGTTTTAGGGGGGGGGTTGAAGCTTTCTTT.

This clone was recorded only once. The chain couples TRBV11-2 to TRBJ2-2, with 10 bases matching TRBD2. After removal of 5 bases from V and 0 bases from J, the junction contained 6 bases not matched to a gene. CDR3 length: 17 residues. Germline loops: CDR1 SGHAT, CDR2 FQNNGV. CDR3 in DNA: TGTGCCAGCAGCCAAATAGGACTAGCGGCGAACACCGGGGAGCTGTTTTTT. Amino acids: CASSQIGLAANTGELFF.

The CDR3: CASSAITGGFDEQYF. CDR3 nucleotide sequence: TGTGCCAGCAGCGCCATTACAGGGGGCTTTGACGAGCAGTACTTC. The chain joins TRBV16 to TRBJ2-7; TRBD1 matches 9 bases. The J segment lost 5 bases and the V segment lost 5 bases, leaving 10 bases of the junction unmatched. Germline V gene lookup returns CDR1 KGHSY and CDR2 FQNENV. The CDR3 has 15 amino acids.

This chain joins TRBV19 and TRBJ1-1; TRBD1 agrees at 10 bases. V gave up 3 bases and J gave up 3 bases; unmatched junction bases: 1. The CDR3 spans 14 residues. Germline lookup yields CDR1 LNHDA and CDR2 SQIVND (reference sequence). CDR3 loop: CASSMGTGDTEAFF. The CDR3 coding sequence is TGTGCCAGTAGTATGGGGACAGGGGACACTGAAGCTTTCTTT.

The rearrangement uses TRBV6-2 or TRBV6-3 and TRBJ2-5; D is unclear. From germline, CDR1 is MNHEY and CDR2 SVGEGT. The CDR3 consists of 12 residues. The ends were cut back, 0 bases at V and 3 bases at J, with 2 bases in the middle. CDR3 protein: CASSYSKETQYF. The CDR3 bases are TGTGCCAGCAGTTACTCGAAAGAGACCCAGTACTTC.

The chain has TRBV18 and TRBJ1-2; no reliable D call. V lost 2 bases and J 0 bases, leaving 10 bases between the germline ends. CDR1 and CDR2 from the germline V gene are KGHSH and LQKENI. The CDR3 contains 15 residues. CDR3 nucleotide sequence: TGTGCCAGCTCACCAGAACTACAGCCTAACTATGGCTACACCTTC. Its translation is CASSPELQPNYGYTF.

The chain is built from TRBV19 and TRBJ1-1, with TRBD1 as a possible D gene (6 bases). CDR1 is LNHDA, CDR2 SQIVND, per germline (reference sequence). V shed 10 bases and J shed 4 bases, with 13 bases lying between them. There are 12 residues in the CDR3. CDR3 protein: CATGQYGTEAFF. In DNA, the CDR3 is TGTGCCACAGGACAGTATGGCACTGAAGCTTTCTTT.

The chain recombines TRBV4-1 with TRBJ2-5, with D perhaps assigned TRBD1 or TRBD2 (6 bases each). With 0 bases removed from V and 2 bases from J, the gap between germline ends came to 10 bases. The CDR3 contains 15 residues. CDR1 is MGHRA, CDR2 YSYEKL, per germline. CDR3 DNA: TGCGCCAGCAGCCAAGAGAGGGGGGTACAAGAGACCCAGTACTTC. Amino acid sequence: CASSQERGVQETQYF.

This chain links TRBV3-1 (or the pseudogene TRBV3-2) with TRBJ1-4, with 11 bases that match TRBD1. The length of the CDR3 is 15 residues. V lost 3 bases to trimming and J lost 6 bases; unmatched junction nucleotides: 3. Germline loops: CDR1 LGHDT, CDR2 YNNKEL (reference sequence). CDR3 sequence reads: CASSQGQGVHEKLFF. DNA of the CDR3: TGTGCCAGCAGCCAGGGACAGGGGGTACATGAAAAACTGTTTTTT.

The chain joins TRBV18 to TRBJ2-3; D gene uncertain. V dropped 2 bases and J dropped 5 bases, with 11 bases sitting between them. Germline V gives CDR1 KGHSH, CDR2 LQKENI. This CDR3 contains 14 residues. CDR3 sequence: CASSPLADEDTQYF. CDR3 coding DNA: TGTGCCAGCTCACCATTAGCCGATGAAGATACGCAGTATTTT.

This chain connects TRBV7-9 to TRBJ1-2; TRBD1 matches 10 bases. Trimming took 5 bases from V and 8 from J; bases not matched to a gene: 17. CDR1 is SEHNR and CDR2 is FQNEAQ in the germline V gene (reference sequence). The CDR3 runs to 17 residues. The CDR3 nucleotides are TGTGCCAGCAGCCCCGGGACAGGGGTCGATTATACCATGGGCTACACCTTC. Residues: CASSPGTGVDYTMGYTF.

V usage is TRBV7-2 and J usage is TRBJ2-6; the D gene is possibly TRBD2 (5 bases). The CDR3 loop spans 18 amino acids. The V gene lost 5 bases and the J gene lost 0 bases, with 17 bases spanning the gap. CDR1 SGHTA and CDR2 FQGNSA come from the germline V gene. The CDR3 region has the DNA TGTGCCAGCAGCCCCCGGACTTTCACGTTCTCTGGGGCCAACGTCCTGACTTTC. Protein sequence: CASSPRTFTFSGANVLTF.

This chain joins TRBV28 and TRBJ1-1; a weak D match, TRBD1 (5 bases). V lost 3 bases and J 0 bases, leaving 8 bases between the germline ends. CDR1 and CDR2 (germline): MDHEN, SYDVKM. This CDR3 has 14 amino acids. The CDR3 here is CASSFQGLNTEAFF. DNA for the CDR3: TGTGCCAGCAGTTTCCAGGGATTGAACACTGAAGCTTTCTTT.

The chain combines TRBV7-8 with TRBJ2-7; TRBD1 is a possible D gene (6 bases). Germline V lookup: CDR1 SGHVS, CDR2 FQNEAQ. V lost 5 bases, J lost 3 bases, and 11 bases lay in between. CDR3 length: 13 residues. The CDR3 DNA follows: TGTGCCAGCAGCGTCACAGGGCACTACGAGCAGTACTTC. This sequence encodes CASSVTGHYEQYF.

This rearrangement joins TRBV2 to TRBJ2-3; 15 bases are shared with TRBD2. CDR1 is SNHLY, CDR2 FYNNEI, per germline. V lost 6 bases, J lost 6 bases, and 13 bases stayed unmatched. The CDR3 consists of 18 residues. In nucleotides, the CDR3 is TGTGCCAGCAGGCCGGGACTAGCGGGAGGTTTTGGAACGGATACGCAGTATTTT. Protein sequence: CASRPGLAGGFGTDTQYF.

The rearrangement joins TRBV18 to TRBJ2-1; possible D gene TRBD1, 6 bases. Germline V gene lookup returns CDR1 KGHSH and CDR2 LQKENI. The CDR3 has 13 amino acids. Between the trimmed V and J ends, which lost 11 bases and 5 bases, there was a span of 16 bases. As DNA, the CDR3 is TGTGCCGAGAGGACAGAGGTACACAATGAGCAGTTCTTC. Amino acids: CAERTEVHNEQFF.

The chain combines TRBV2 with TRBJ1-6; D uncertain. The CDR3 runs to 13 residues. From germline, CDR1 is SNHLY and CDR2 FYNNEI. V dropped 6 bases and J dropped 7 bases, with 10 bases sitting between them. Here the CDR3 reads CASREVGNSPLHF. The DNA of the CDR3 is TGTGCCAGCAGGGAGGTCGGCAATTCACCCCTCCACTTT. Looking up the rest from reference TRBV2 and TRBJ1-6 gives the full variable domain: EPEVTQTPSHQVTQMGQEVILRCVPISNHLYFYWYRQILGQKVEFLVSFYNNEISEKSEIFDDQFSVERPDGSNFTLKIRSTKLEDSAMYFCASREVGNSPLHFGNGTRLTVT.

This chain links TRBV14 with TRBJ2-1, with D unclear. The CDR3 is made up of 14 amino acids. CDR1 and CDR2 from the germline V gene are SGHDN and FVKESK. Trimming stripped 1 base from V and 4 bases from J, with 8 bases between. CDR3 in amino acids: CASSQAGPYNEQFF. The CDR3, as DNA: TGTGCCAGCAGCCAAGCTGGGCCTTACAATGAGCAGTTCTTC.

The genes are TRBV18 and TRBJ1-2; D uncertain. The length of the CDR3 is 16 residues. Germline CDR1 and CDR2: KGHSH and LQKENI. Trimming removed 2 bases from V and 1 base from J, with 14 bases in between. The DNA for the CDR3 is TGTGCCAGCTCACCATCGACCACTCAGATTAACTATGGCTACACCTTC. It codes for CASSPSTTQINYGYTF.

The chain links TRBV6-6 to TRBJ2-7; 9 positions agree with TRBD1. The V gene end was trimmed by 2 bases and the J gene end by 4 bases; junction bases not matched to a gene: 3. CDR1 and CDR2 from the germline V gene are MNHNY and SVGAGI (reference sequence). CDR3 length: 14 amino acids. CDR3 amino acids: CASSYTGGGYEQYF. The CDR3 DNA is TGTGCCAGCAGTTACACAGGGGGCGGGTACGAGCAGTACTTC.

This rearrangement joins TRBV4-3 to TRBJ2-5, with TRBD2 matching over 9 bases. Germline CDR1 reads LGHNA; CDR2 reads YSLEER. CDR3 length: 15 amino acids. V shed 4 bases and J 4 bases; nucleotides not matched to a gene: 7. This CDR3 is CASSRLAGSGETQYF. The CDR3 nucleotides read TGCGCCAGCAGCCGTCTAGCGGGGTCCGGAGAGACCCAGTACTTC.

V is TRBV19 and J is TRBJ1-1; D might be TRBD1 (5 bases). The CDR3 loop spans 14 amino acids. The V end was cut by 5 bases, the J end by 10 bases, with 20 bases between. Per germline, CDR1 LNHDA and CDR2 SQIVND (reference sequence). The CDR3 loop reads CASSLGWDALRAFF. CDR3 DNA sequence: TGTGCCAGTAGTCTAGGCTGGGACGCGCTGCGAGCTTTCTTT.

This rearrangement joins TRBV7-2 to TRBJ2-6, with D possibly matching TRBD2 (5 bases). CDR1 and CDR2 from the germline V gene are SGHTA and FQGNSA. The CDR3 runs 18 residues. V lost 7 bases, J lost 0 bases, and 19 bases lay in between. CDR3 DNA sequence: TGTGCCAGCACAACAAGGGCGGGCTATTACTCTGGGGCCAACGTCCTGACTTTC. Residues: CASTTRAGYYSGANVLTF.

The chain has TRBV2 and TRBJ1-2; unclear D gene. This CDR3 has 15 residues. CDR1 and CDR2 from the germline V gene are SNHLY and FYNNEI. V was cut by 1 base and J by 5 bases, with 14 bases left in between. CDR3 nucleotides: TGTGCCAGCAGTGAAGGTGGCGACGTGGGGTATGGCTACACCTTC. Translating gives CASSEGGDVGYGYTF. Full variable domain (missing parts from reference TRBV2 and TRBJ1-2): EPEVTQTPSHQVTQMGQEVILRCVPISNHLYFYWYRQILGQKVEFLVSFYNNEISEKSEIFDDQFSVERPDGSNFTLKIRSTKLEDSAMYFCASSEGGDVGYGYTFGSGTRLTVV.

The rearrangement links TRBV9 to TRBJ1-4; 10 bases match TRBD1. CDR3 size: 15 residues. V was pared by 3 bases and J by 3 bases, with 2 bases of the junction left unmatched. Germline CDR1 and CDR2: SGDLS and YYNGEE. CDR3 sequence (DNA): TGTGCCAGCAGCGCGGACAGGGGGGCTAATGAAAAACTGTTTTTT. Translated: CASSADRGANEKLFF.

The chain is built from TRBV11-3 and TRBJ2-5; a weak D match, TRBD1 (5 bases). Between the trimmed V and J ends, which lost 1 base and 7 bases, there was a span of 7 bases. CDR3 length: 12 residues. Germline V CDR1 and CDR2: SGHNT, YENEEA. As DNA, the CDR3 is TGTGCCAGCAGCTTAGGTCAGGGGACCCAGTACTTC. Protein product: CASSLGQGTQYF.